These 28 T cell receptor beta chains share one sample of origin, sequenced in a study of T cells in Graves' hyperthyroidism and ophthalmopathy. Amplification of TCR beta CDR3 regions was performed using RNA transcripts as template. A set of HTBI primers served as the primers for a first-round RT-PCR of the TCR CDR3. TCRdb called the multiplex PCR reads again in MiXCR, with one record for every CDR3 protein. The sample yields 340,000 or so distinct CDR3 sequences, roughly 18% seen once. The sequenced sample consisted of blood. These receptors were taken from a woman aged 45-65 years with Graves' hyperthyroidism.

This clonotype occurred many times. V usage is TRBV3-1 and J usage is TRBJ1-5; D remains ambiguous. CDR1 is LGHDT and CDR2 is YNNKEL in the germline V gene (reference sequence). This CDR3 is built from 14 residues. V was clipped by 0 bases and J by 9 bases, with 12 bases between them. The chain's CDR3 is CASSQDLASGPQHF. Written as DNA, the CDR3 is TGTGCCAGCAGCCAAGATTTGGCGTCAGGGCCCCAGCATTTT.

This clonotype was detected many times. The chain links TRBV27 to TRBJ2-1; 7 nucleotides match TRBD1. CDR3 length equals 18 residues. In germline, CDR1 is MNHEY, CDR2 SMNVEV (reference sequence). The V and J ends lost 7 bases and 0 bases, in that order; junction bases with no gene match: 15. The DNA of the CDR3 is TGTGCCAGCACATCGGATTGGACAGGCAAGAGCTCCTACAATGAGCAGTTCTTC. Its protein is CASTSDWTGKSSYNEQFF.

There are a few counts of this clonotype. V and J are TRBV7-8 and TRBJ2-2; 9 positions agree with TRBD2. CDR3 length: 18 amino acids. V gave up 1 base and J gave up 5 bases; unmatched junction bases: 11. The V gene's germline CDR1 is SGHVS and CDR2 FQNEAQ. The CDR3 DNA follows: TGTGCCAGCAGCTTAGTTGCGGGCGGGAGGGCCGGTACCGGGGAGCTGTTTTTT. Its protein is CASSLVAGGRAGTGELFF. The whole variable domain, filled in from reference TRBV7-8 and TRBJ2-2, reads GAGVSQSPRYKVAKRGQDVALRCDPISGHVSLFWYQQALGQGPEFLTYFQNEAQLDKSGLPSDRFFAERPEGSVSTLKIQRTQQEDSAVYLCASSLVAGGRAGTGELFFGEGSRLTVL.

The V and J genes are TRBV6-2 or TRBV6-3 and TRBJ1-2; no firm D call. CDR1 is MNHEY, CDR2 SVGEGT, per germline. The V end was cut by 0 bases, the J end by 7 bases, with 18 bases between. The CDR3 is 16 residues long. The CDR3 nucleotides are TGTGCCAGCAGTTACTCGATCAATTTCCGGGAGGGTGGCTACACCTTC. It is translated as CASSYSINFREGGYTF.

Note on this clonotype: One junction end disagrees with the germline gene, perhaps due to a read error. V gene TRBV4-1 combines with J gene TRBJ1-1; D remains ambiguous. Germline V gene sequence: CDR1 MGHRA, CDR2 YSYEKL. This CDR3 is 15 amino acids long. The CDR3 sequence is CASSQLRTDNTEASF. In DNA form, the CDR3 reads TGCGCCAGCAGCCAACTGAGGACCGATAACACTGAAGCTTCCTTT.

This clonotype has more than one count but fewer than ten. The genes are TRBV6-2 or TRBV6-3 and TRBJ1-5; D not resolved. In germline, CDR1 is MNHEY, CDR2 SVGEGT. Trimming left V 4 bases short and J 6 bases short, with 13 bases between. This CDR3 has 14 residues. The CDR3 spells CASSSTKGSQPQHF. The CDR3, as DNA: TGTGCCAGCAGTTCTACAAAGGGTAGTCAGCCCCAGCATTTT.

The sample holds many counts of this clonotype. The chain links TRBV27 to TRBJ2-7, with D possibly matching TRBD2 (5 bases). Germline V gives CDR1 MNHEY, CDR2 SMNVEV (reference sequence). The germline V and J ends were trimmed by 4 bases and 2 bases, with 12 bases remaining between them. The CDR3 totals 14 residues. The CDR3 sequence is CASSYGLLPYEQYF. The CDR3 DNA follows: TGTGCCAGCAGTTATGGACTGCTACCCTACGAGCAGTACTTC.

The table lists this clonotype with many counts. The chain has TRBV6-1 and TRBJ2-1; D is perhaps TRBD2 (7 bases). The CDR3 runs 15 residues. Germline V gene data show CDR1 as MNHNS and CDR2 as SASEGT. The V end lost 3 bases, the J end lost 6 bases, and 15 bases lay between the germline ends. The CDR3 protein is CASSDGGAVSNEQFF. The CDR3 bases are TGTGCCAGCAGTGATGGGGGGGCGGTTTCCAATGAGCAGTTCTTC.

This clonotype appeared many times. V usage is TRBV3-1 and J usage is TRBJ2-3; TRBD1 matches 8 bases. V trimming: 4 bases; J trimming: 6 bases; junction bases outside the gene matches: 6. The CDR3 has 14 residues. CDR1 is LGHDT, CDR2 YNNKEL, per germline (reference sequence). The CDR3 protein is CASSLRTGKDTQYF. The CDR3 nucleotides read TGTGCCAGCAGCCTTCGGACAGGGAAGGATACGCAGTATTTT.

This clonotype occurred many times. For the CDR3, the DNA is TGTGCCAGCAGCCCCAGCTTTAGCGGGGGTGTGGAGACCCAGTACTTC. Amino acids: CASSPSFSGGVETQYF. The chain is built from TRBV3-1 and TRBJ2-5; 9 bases fit TRBD2. The CDR3 has 16 amino acids. Per the germline V gene, CDR1 is LGHDT and CDR2 is YNNKEL (reference sequence). The J segment lost 5 bases and the V segment lost 4 bases, leaving 11 bases of the junction unmatched.

In this sample, this clonotype turned up many times. The chain links TRBV28 to TRBJ1-1, with D perhaps TRBD1 (6 bases). CDR3 length: 14 amino acids. Per germline, CDR1 MDHEN and CDR2 SYDVKM. V dropped 6 bases and J dropped 7 bases, with 18 bases sitting between them. DNA for the CDR3: TGTGCCAGCAGCCAAAACAGGGACGAGGGTGAAGCTTTCTTT. Its protein product is CASSQNRDEGEAFF.

This clonotype occurred a few times. The genes are TRBV5-5 and TRBJ2-7, with D tentatively TRBD2 (5 bases). The CDR3 covers 16 residues. The ends were cut back, 3 bases at V and 3 bases at J, with 19 bases in the middle. Per germline, CDR1 SGHKS and CDR2 YYEKEE (reference sequence). CDR3 region: CASSWGEQPWGYEQYF. DNA for the CDR3: TGTGCCAGCAGCTGGGGAGAACAGCCATGGGGCTACGAGCAGTACTTC. Looking up the rest from reference TRBV5-5 and TRBJ2-7 gives the full variable domain: DAGVTQSPTHLIKTRGQQVTLRCSPISGHKSVSWYQQVLGQGPQFIFQYYEKEERGRGNFPDRFSARQFPNYSSELNVNALLLGDSALYLCASSWGEQPWGYEQYFGPGTRLTVT.

At least ten counts were recorded for this clonotype. The chain links TRBV12-3 or TRBV12-4 to TRBJ1-3; D remains unclear. The CDR3 is 13 residues long. V lost 7 bases and J 1 base, leaving 8 bases between the germline ends. The CDR3 coding sequence is TGTGCCAGCACCAGAAATTCTGGAAACACCATATATTTT. Amino acids: CASTRNSGNTIYF.

The table lists this clonotype with many counts. The chain recombines TRBV5-4 with TRBJ2-5; tentatively, D is TRBD1 or TRBD2 (6 bases each). The V end was cut by 6 bases, the J end by 5 bases, with 14 bases between. Germline V gives CDR1 SGHNT, CDR2 YYREEE (reference sequence). The CDR3 sequence is 13 residues long. The CDR3 DNA reads as TGTGCCAGCACCTCCACAGGGAGGGAGACCCAGTACTTC. The encoded protein is CASTSTGRETQYF.

This clonotype was counted at least ten times. The rearrangement links TRBV7-2 to TRBJ2-3; no definite D call. The CDR3 is made up of 14 amino acids. Germline CDR1 and CDR2: SGHTA and FQGNSA. The V gene lost 5 bases and the J gene lost 1 base, with 10 bases spanning the gap. The CDR3 DNA reads TGTGCCAGCAGCCCCCAGAGAGGCACAGATACGCAGTATTTT. It encodes CASSPQRGTDTQYF.

This clonotype has more than one count but fewer than ten. The V call is TRBV3-1, the J call TRBJ2-1, with 10 bases matching TRBD2. V trimming: 1 base; J trimming: 0 bases; junction bases outside the gene matches: 12. The CDR3 has 20 residues. Germline assignment: CDR1 LGHDT and CDR2 YNNKEL (reference sequence). The CDR3 DNA sequence: TGTGCCAGCAGCCAAGTAGGTGGTAGCGGGGGGCCCAACTCCTACAATGAGCAGTTCTTC. The encoded protein is CASSQVGGSGGPNSYNEQFF.

Of note for this clonotype: A much larger clone sits a single nucleotide away, making a read error possible. This CDR3 is CASSLDFGVPPHF. CDR3 coding DNA: TGTGCCAGCAGCTTAGATTTTGGGGTTCCCCCCCACTTT. The rearrangement joins TRBV11-2 to TRBJ1-6; D is ambiguous. The CDR3 has 13 residues. Germline V gene data show CDR1 as SGHAT and CDR2 as FQNNGV.

The chain joins TRBV3-1 to TRBJ2-2; no definite D call. The CDR3 sequence is 16 residues long. Trimming removed 1 base at V and 4 bases at J, with 13 bases between. Germline CDR1 and CDR2: LGHDT and YNNKEL (reference sequence). CDR3 in amino acids: CASSQASIYLTGELFF. CDR3 sequence (DNA): TGTGCCAGCAGCCAAGCTTCCATTTACCTCACCGGGGAGCTGTTTTTT.

The chain joins TRBV20-1 to TRBJ2-7; D might be TRBD2 (5 bases). Trimming left V 3 bases short and J 2 bases short, with 8 bases between. The CDR3 spans 12 residues. Per the germline V gene, CDR1 is DFQATT and CDR2 is SNEGSKA (reference sequence). The CDR3 DNA follows: TGCAGTGCTAGGAGGGAGCCCTACGAGCAGTACTTC. Protein: CSARREPYEQYF.

This clonotype was counted many times. The rearrangement joins TRBV5-8 to TRBJ1-5; 8 nucleotides line up with TRBD1. The CDR3 spans 14 residues. The germline gives CDR1 SGHTS, CDR2 YDEGEE. V was pared by 0 bases and J by 7 bases, with 3 bases of the junction left unmatched. The CDR3 DNA is TGTGCCAGCAGCTTGGTCCAGGGGGCGCAGCCCCAGCATTTT. Protein product: CASSLVQGAQPQHF.

The gene calls are TRBV9 and TRBJ1-2; D remains unclear. V lost 4 bases and J lost 0, with 13 bases in between. Germline CDR1 reads SGDLS; CDR2 reads YYNGEE. The CDR3 length is 15 residues. The CDR3 is CASSTRGGTNYGYTF. The CDR3, as DNA: TGTGCCAGCAGCACCCGGGGAGGGACTAACTATGGCTACACCTTC.

The chain combines TRBV6-2 or TRBV6-3 with TRBJ1-5; D is uncertain. This CDR3 comprises 11 residues. The V end lost 8 bases, the J end lost 5 bases, and 7 bases lay between the germline ends. The germline V gene encodes CDR1 MNHEY and CDR2 SVGEGT. CDR3 nucleotides: TGTGCCAGCGGATTCGATCAGCCCCAGCATTTT. It translates to CASGFDQPQHF.

The chain links TRBV29-1 to TRBJ1-1; the D gene is possibly TRBD1 (6 bases). V was pared by 4 bases and J by 8 bases, with 11 bases between. The CDR3 has 11 amino acids. Germline V gene sequence: CDR1 SQVTM, CDR2 ANQGSEA. The CDR3 is CSVANDREAFF. The CDR3 nucleotides are TGCAGCGTTGCTAATGACAGGGAAGCTTTCTTT.

This clonotype was observed a handful of times. The chain links TRBV6-1 to TRBJ2-7, with 9 bases aligning to TRBD2. Germline CDR1 reads MNHNS; CDR2 reads SASEGT. CDR3 size: 15 residues. The V segment lost 11 bases and the J segment 3 bases; nucleotides outside the gene matches: 14. The CDR3 reads CAASALAGLLYEQYF. CDR3 bases: TGTGCCGCCTCGGCCCTAGCGGGACTTCTCTACGAGCAGTACTTC.

Note on this clonotype: A much larger clone sits a single nucleotide away, making a read error possible. This sequence joins TRBV28 and TRBJ2-1; weak D call: TRBD1 (6 bases). CDR1 and CDR2 (germline): MDHEN, SYDVKM. The CDR3 sequence is 13 residues long. V gave up 3 bases and J gave up 13 bases, with 16 bases separating them. CDR3 in amino acids: CASSFDRTGTQFF. CDR3 in DNA: TGTGCCAGCAGTTTTGACAGGACGGGGACCCAGTTCTTC. Drawing the rest from reference TRBV28 and TRBJ2-1, the complete variable domain is DVKVTQSSRYLVKRTGEKVFLECVQDMDHENMFWYRQDPGLGLRLIYFSYDVKMKEKGDIPEGYSVSREKKERFSLILESASTNQTSMYLCASSFDRTGTQFFGPGTRLTVL.

This clonotype occurred many times. The chain couples TRBV11-2 to TRBJ2-7; 8 bases map to TRBD2. J gave up 0 bases and V 5 bases, and 6 bases lay outside the gene matches. Per the germline V gene, CDR1 is SGHAT and CDR2 is FQNNGV. This CDR3 is 15 amino acids long. CDR3 in amino acids: CASSGTSGNSYEQYF. The DNA of the CDR3 is TGTGCCAGCAGCGGAACTAGCGGAAACTCCTACGAGCAGTACTTC.

V and J are TRBV5-4 and TRBJ1-3, with 8 bases that match TRBD1. V lost 2 bases and J lost 0; bases outside the gene matches: 1. CDR3 length: 15 residues. CDR1 SGHNT and CDR2 YYREEE come from the germline V gene (reference sequence). Written as DNA, the CDR3 is TGTGCCAGCAGCTTACAGGGGGGCTCTGGAAACACCATATATTTT. Encoded protein: CASSLQGGSGNTIYF.

A few counts support this clonotype. CDR3 amino acids: CASSPGGPGTEAFF. The CDR3 DNA is TGTGCCAGCAGCCCCGGGGGTCCTGGGACTGAAGCTTTCTTT. This rearrangement joins TRBV7-9 to TRBJ1-1; a possible D gene is TRBD1 (5 bases). Germline loops: CDR1 SEHNR, CDR2 FQNEAQ (reference sequence). The CDR3 sequence is 14 residues long. The V and J ends lost 5 bases and 5 bases respectively, with 15 bases between them.